The 8 T cell receptor beta chains listed next were all sequenced from one sample in a study of shared clonotypes between healthy human individuals. The data were produced by immunoSEQ multiplex PCR, yet TCRdb's version contains in-frame clones alone and is incomplete. Of some 2,100,000 clones listed, 90% to 97% are singletons. The sample consisted of naive CD4+ T cells sorted from blood. Documented subset: CD45RA+ positively selected. Receptors were obtained from a young man in good health.

This rearrangement joins TRBV19 to TRBJ2-3; D is perhaps TRBD2 (5 bases). V was trimmed by 6 bases and J by 0 bases, leaving 13 bases between them. This CDR3 is 15 amino acids long. Germline V gene lookup returns CDR1 LNHDA and CDR2 SQIVND (reference sequence). The CDR3, as DNA: TGTGCCAGTAGACCTCCGGCGGGCAGCACAGATACGCAGTATTTT. This sequence encodes CASRPPAGSTDTQYF.

This clone was seen a few times. The sample holds other DNA sequences that translate to the same CDR3. V usage is TRBV9 and J usage is TRBJ2-2, with no clear D. V was shortened by 2 bases and J by 2 bases, with 7 bases between the two germline ends. This CDR3 region has 14 residues. The germline gives CDR1 SGDLS, CDR2 YYNGEE. DNA of the CDR3: TGTGCCAGCAGCGTCCTCCGTAACACCGGGGAGCTGTTTTTT. Its translation is CASSVLRNTGELFF. Full variable domain (outside the CDR3, taken from reference TRBV9 and TRBJ2-2): DSGVTQTPKHLITATGQRVTLRCSPRSGDLSVYWYQQSLDQGLQFLIQYYNGEERAKGNILERFSAQQFPDLHSELNLSSLELGDSALYFCASSVLRNTGELFFGEGSRLTVL.

The J gene is TRBJ2-7, the V gene TRBV5-4, with 8 bases identical to TRBD1. The germline CDR1 and CDR2 sequences are SGHNT and YYREEE (reference sequence). With 1 base clipped from V and 6 bases from J, the junction kept 6 bases outside the gene matches. The CDR3 totals 14 residues. DNA of the CDR3: TGTGCCAGCAGCTTGACAGGGGGTGTGCCCGAGCAGTACTTC. Translating gives CASSLTGGVPEQYF.

The chain uses TRBV5-4 and TRBJ2-5, with D maybe TRBD1 (5 bases). Trimming left V 0 bases short and J 4 bases short, with 13 bases between. There are 15 residues in the CDR3. CDR1 is SGHNT and CDR2 is YYREEE in the germline V gene (reference sequence). CDR3 sequence: CASSLGQSARETQYF. CDR3 in DNA: TGTGCCAGCAGCTTGGGACAGTCTGCTCGAGAGACCCAGTACTTC.

This chain joins TRBV6-1 and TRBJ2-6, with a possible D match to TRBD1 (5 bases). This CDR3 has 15 residues. Germline lookup yields CDR1 MNHNS and CDR2 SASEGT. Trimming took 7 bases from V and 2 from J, leaving 12 bases between them. This chain's CDR3 is CASKIQDPGANVLTF. The DNA for the CDR3 is TGTGCCAGCAAGATACAGGACCCTGGGGCCAACGTCCTGACTTTC.

This clone has a handful of counts. As DNA, the CDR3 is TGTGCCAGTAGTCGGGGTGGCAATCAGCCCCAGCATTTT. Residues: CASSRGGNQPQHF. The chain carries TRBV19 and TRBJ1-5; no clear D gene. The germline V gene has CDR1 LNHDA and CDR2 SQIVND (reference sequence). Trimming took off 5 bases at V and 2 bases at J, with 7 bases between the two ends. The length of the CDR3 is 13 residues.

The rearrangement joins TRBV4-1 to TRBJ2-7, with 8 bases that match TRBD1. Trimming at V came to 1 base and at J to 6 bases, leaving 11 bases not matched to a gene. CDR3 length: 16 amino acids. Per germline, CDR1 MGHRA and CDR2 YSYEKL. CDR3 amino acids: CASSQGRGQAACEQYF. The CDR3 DNA is TGCGCCAGCAGCCAAGGAAGGGGACAGGCAGCCTGCGAGCAGTACTTC.

The chain is built from TRBV28 and TRBJ2-7; 7 bases map to TRBD1. Trimming took 6 bases from V and 4 from J; bases not matched to a gene: 12. The CDR3 runs 15 residues. Per the germline V gene, CDR1 is MDHEN and CDR2 is SYDVKM. CDR3 sequence reads: CASRTKGAGGYEQYF. The CDR3 DNA reads TGTGCCAGCAGGACGAAGGGGGCCGGTGGGTACGAGCAGTACTTC. Together with reference TRBV28 and TRBJ2-7, the CDR3 gives the full variable domain: DVKVTQSSRYLVKRTGEKVFLECVQDMDHENMFWYRQDPGLGLRLIYFSYDVKMKEKGDIPEGYSVSREKKERFSLILESASTNQTSMYLCASRTKGAGGYEQYFGPGTRLTVT.